Given below is one TCR beta chain in context. A read error may explain this, as a much larger clone is one base away. The use of a sample-barcoded 5' primer and a J-beta primer mix characterized a second PCR of roughly 6 to 12 cycles. TCRdb recomputed calls from the 5' RACE reads with MiXCR, one row per CDR3 protein. This table holds hundreds of thousands of distinct CDR3 sequences, about 30% found once. These data are taken from a study of blood T cells in healthy people across ages. Study as a whole: There was about one barcoded beta molecule captured by template switching per two T cells.

The CDR3 loop spans 16 amino acids. From germline, CDR1 is SGDLS and CDR2 YYNGEE. Donation came from healthy Caucasian individuals in Russia who were aged 6 to 90. This clonotype originated in a woman over 75 in good health. The sample consisted of blood. The chain has TRBV9 and TRBJ2-4, with 8 bases that match TRBD2. The J call may not be correct, given that the DNA end is closer to TRBJ2-5. Here the CDR3 reads CASSAGRSGGGETQYF. The CDR3 DNA follows: TGTGCCAGCAGCGCAGGTCGAAGCGGGGGTGGAGAGACCCAGTACTTC.